These 4 T cell receptor beta chains originate from one sample sequenced in a study of identical twins. TCRdb analysed the 5' RACE reads with MiXCR anew, one entry per CDR3 protein. The table has about 890,000 distinct CDR3 sequences, more than 9% seen once. The sample was also reused in another study, on yellow fever vaccine responses in identical twins.

The sequenced sample consisted of PBMCs. These receptor sequences come from a woman younger than 30 in good health.

In its sample, this clonotype was seen a few times. The chain uses TRBV28 and TRBJ2-5; weak D call: TRBD2 (6 bases). Looked up from germline, CDR1 is MDHEN and CDR2 is SYDVKM. The CDR3 length is 15 residues. With 1 base removed from V and 5 bases from J, the gap between germline ends came to 14 bases. The CDR3 nucleotides read TGTGCCAGCAGTTTATACGGGAGAAGTATGGAGACCCAGTACTTC. Amino acids: CASSLYGRSMETQYF.

This clonotype was picked up a small number of times. The V and J genes are TRBV15 and TRBJ2-5; D uncertain. V lost 4 bases and J 7 bases, leaving 7 bases between the germline ends. Looked up from germline, CDR1 is LNHNV and CDR2 is YYDKDF (reference sequence). This CDR3 has 11 amino acids. CDR3 in amino acids: CATSILGTQYF. In DNA, the CDR3 is TGTGCCACCAGCATTTTAGGGACCCAGTACTTC.

This clonotype has a handful of counts. The CDR3 sequence is CASSDPRDRGEKLFF. CDR3 in DNA: TGTGCCAGCAGTGATCCCCGGGACAGGGGCGAAAAACTGTTTTTT. The V gene is TRBV25-1, the J gene TRBJ1-4; the match to TRBD1 covers 10 bases. This CDR3 contains 15 residues. Germline V CDR1 and CDR2: MGHDK, SYGVNS. V shed 3 bases and J 8 bases; nucleotides not matched to a gene: 6.

V usage is TRBV5-1 and J usage is TRBJ2-7, with 13 bases lining up with TRBD2. Germline CDR1 SGHRS, CDR2 YFSETQ. Unmatched junction bases numbered 8, after V lost 7 bases and J lost 4 bases. The CDR3 runs 15 residues. CDR3 coding DNA: TGCGCCAGCTCCGGACTAGCGGGAGCTCGGTACGAGCAGTACTTC. Amino acids: CASSGLAGARYEQYF.